The rows below give T cell receptor beta chains drawn from one sample of a study of blood T cell repertoires in COVID-19. The protocol was immunoSEQ multiplex PCR, while the TCRdb copy is restricted to in-frame clones and leaves out a portion. Seen here are about 150,000 clones, around 85% observed once, and the top ten hold about 3%. The specimen was peripheral blood. All receptors come from a middle-aged woman with active or convalescent COVID-19. The CDR3 runs from the conserved cysteine through the conserved F or W. A D gene is named only where the DNA matches it firmly. Clone sizes are given selectively: once, few, many, or a class where the clone is expanded.

D	V	J	size	CDR3	DNA
TRBD2	TRBV11-2	TRBJ2-1	once	CASRGPGLALGNEQFF	TGTGCCAGCAGAGGACCTGGACTAGCGTTGGGCAATGAGCAGTTCTTC
-	TRBV2	TRBJ1-6	-	CASSPRSGINNSPLHF	TGTGCCAGCAGCCCCAGGTCAGGGATTAATAATTCACCCCTCCACTTT
TRBD2	TRBV28	TRBJ2-7	-	CASSLTGASGRYEQYF	TGTGCCAGCAGTTTAACCGGGGCTAGCGGGAGGTACGAGCAGTACTTC
-	TRBV20-1	TRBJ1-2	-	CSASSGYGYTF	TGCAGTGCTAGTTCGGGGTATGGCTACACCTTC
-	TRBV7-9	TRBJ1-1	once	CASSLGTNTEAFF	TGTGCCAGCAGCTTAGGGACAAACACTGAAGCTTTCTTT
-	TRBV30	TRBJ1-2	-	CAWSVRLSGERGYTF	TGTGCCTGGAGTGTACGTCTCTCAGGGGAGCGGGGCTACACCTTC
TRBD2	TRBV4-1	TRBJ2-3	-	CASSQTSGGAITDTQYF	TGCGCCAGCAGCCAGACTAGCGGGGGGGCCATCACAGATACGCAGTATTTT
-	TRBV4-1	TRBJ1-1	-	CASSQNQGNLNTEAFF	TGCGCCAGCAGCCAGAACCAGGGAAACCTGAACACTGAAGCTTTCTTT
TRBD1	TRBV5-1	TRBJ2-7	-	CASSAGTGVLIFEQYF	TGCGCCAGCAGCGCCGGGACAGGGGTCTTGATTTTCGAGCAGTACTTC
-	TRBV19	TRBJ1-5	-	CASSGAGDPWPQHF	TGTGCCAGTAGTGGGGCGGGGGACCCATGGCCCCAGCATTTT
TRBD1	TRBV18	TRBJ1-4	-	CASSWTGPVDAIF	TGTGCCAGCTCCTGGACAGGTCCGGTCGATGCTATATTT
TRBD1	TRBV25-1	TRBJ1-6	-	CASSGMTGGNSPLHF	TGTGCCAGCAGTGGGATGACAGGGGGCAATTCACCCCTCCACTTT
TRBD2	TRBV7-2	TRBJ2-3	-	CASSLASSGGGPTDTQYF	TGTGCCAGCAGCTTAGCCTCGAGCGGGGGGGGCCCCACAGATACGCAGTATTTT
TRBD1	TRBV15	TRBJ1-4	-	CATSRMDRGLRNEKLFF	TGTGCCACCAGCAGGATGGACAGGGGGCTCCGGAATGAAAAACTGTTTTTT
-	TRBV7-2	TRBJ1-3	-	CASSLLRGNSGNTIYF	TGTGCCAGCAGCTTATTACGGGGGAACTCTGGAAACACCATATATTTT
TRBD1	TRBV5-6	TRBJ1-6	-	CASSFRQGADNSPLHF	TGTGCCAGCAGCTTCCGACAGGGGGCGGATAATTCACCCCTCCACTTT
-	TRBV5-6	TRBJ1-5	-	CASSLGRVGQPQHF	TGTGCCAGCAGCTTGGGCAGGGTGGGTCAGCCCCAGCATTTT
-	TRBV6-6	TRBJ1-4	-	CASTTTAQNEKLFF	TGTGCCAGCACCACGACAGCCCAAAATGAAAAACTGTTTTTT
-	TRBV3-1/TRBV3-2	TRBJ1-1	-	CASSLRGALNTEAFF	TGTGCCAGCAGCTTGCGGGGGGCCCTAAACACTGAAGCTTTCTTT
-	TRBV9	TRBJ2-3	-	CASSVEGAYTDTQYF	TGTGCCAGCAGCGTAGAAGGGGCTTACACAGATACGCAGTATTTT
-	TRBV10-1	TRBJ2-1	few	CASSEGGWEQGSSLGQFF	TGCGCCAGCAGTGAGGGGGGGTGGGAACAGGGGTCAAGCCTTGGGCAGTTCTTC
TRBD2	TRBV5-4	TRBJ2-7	-	CASSFYGGAYEQYF	TGTGCCAGCAGCTTTTACGGGGGGGCCTACGAGCAGTACTTC
-	TRBV6-2/TRBV6-3	TRBJ1-1	-	CASSYGLRGGIEAFF	TGTGCCAGCAGTTACGGCTTAAGGGGTGGGATTGAAGCTTTCTTT